This is a list of T cell receptor beta chains from one sample in a study of T cells after yellow fever vaccination. TCRdb re-called the 5' RACE reads through MiXCR, storing one row per CDR3 protein. The sample has 500,000 to 650,000 distinct CDR3 sequences, roughly 14% seen once. The source material was PBMCs, sampled on the day of the yellow fever booster vaccination. The receptor set was obtained from a man younger than 45 who received the YFV17D yellow fever vaccine. The CDR3 runs from the conserved cysteine through the conserved F or W. The order of the fields is clone size, J gene, V gene, D gene, CDR3 protein, CDR3 DNA. A D gene is named only where the DNA matches it firmly. A clone size is listed for some rows: how often the clone was seen (once, few, many), or a class if it is expanded.

once | TRBJ2-3 | TRBV20-1 | - | CSARVSSDTQYF | TGCAGTGCTAGAGTGAGCTCAGATACGCAGTATTTT
few | TRBJ2-5 | TRBV15 | TRBD2 | CATSRELAGGRETQYF | TGTGCCACCAGCAGAGAACTAGCGGGAGGGAGAGAGACCCAGTACTTC
few | TRBJ1-6 | TRBV27 | TRBD1 | CASSSGTGASPLHF | TGTGCCAGCAGCTCCGGGACAGGGGCCTCACCCCTCCACTTT
few | TRBJ2-3 | TRBV14 | - | CASSKGISSTDTQYF | TGTGCCAGCAGCAAGGGGATATCTAGCACAGATACGCAGTATTTT
few | TRBJ2-5 | TRBV29-1 | TRBD1 | CSAATGAEKTQYF | TGCAGCGCTGCCACAGGGGCGGAGAAGACCCAGTACTTC
- | TRBJ2-7 | TRBV6-6 | - | CASRRDGPYEQYF | TGTGCCAGCAGGAGGGACGGCCCCTACGAGCAGTACTTC
few | TRBJ2-5 | TRBV12-3/TRBV12-4 | - | CASRAGLLQETQYF | TGTGCCAGCAGAGCAGGGTTACTCCAAGAGACCCAGTACTTC
- | TRBJ2-1 | TRBV7-6 | - | CASAVGLSSYNEQFF | TGTGCCAGCGCAGTGGGATTAAGCTCCTACAATGAGCAGTTCTTC
once | TRBJ2-1 | TRBV6-2/TRBV6-3 | - | CASSYTGRIYNEQFF | TGTGCCAGCAGTTACACAGGGAGAATCTACAATGAGCAGTTCTTC
- | TRBJ1-1 | TRBV20-1 | - | CSAVKDSRNTEAFF | TGCAGTGCAGTCAAGGACAGTCGGAACACTGAAGCTTTCTTT
- | TRBJ2-1 | TRBV4-3 | TRBD1 | CASTMGQYSYNEQFF | TGCGCCAGCACCATGGGACAGTACTCCTACAATGAGCAGTTCTTC
- | TRBJ2-5 | TRBV7-3 | - | CASSLIVGREETQYF | TGTGCCAGCAGCTTAATCGTCGGAAGAGAAGAGACCCAGTACTTC
- | TRBJ2-2 | TRBV29-1 | - | CSVDFQGLPSGTGELFF | TGCAGCGTTGATTTTCAGGGGCTACCTTCTGGCACCGGGGAGCTGTTTTTT
few | TRBJ2-3 | TRBV28 | - | CASSFQGSSGDTQYF | TGTGCCAGCAGTTTCCAGGGTTCGTCAGGAGATACGCAGTATTTT
few | TRBJ2-7 | TRBV4-3 | - | CASSQDSRDYEQYF | TGCGCCAGCAGCCAAGACTCGCGGGACTACGAGCAGTACTTC
- | TRBJ2-2 | TRBV10-3 | - | CAISLQGTRTTGELFF | TGTGCCATCAGCCTCCAGGGAACCAGGACCACCGGGGAGCTGTTTTTT
- | TRBJ2-3 | TRBV7-8 | TRBD2 | CASSFRAGEGTDTQYF | TGTGCCAGCAGCTTCAGAGCGGGAGAAGGCACAGATACGCAGTATTTT
few | TRBJ1-6 | TRBV29-1 | - | CSAGEGGNSPLHF | TGCAGCGCCGGTGAGGGGGGTAATTCACCCCTCCACTTT
- | TRBJ1-1 | TRBV5-1 | TRBD1 | CASSLERTGGEAFF | TGCGCCAGCAGCTTGGAGAGGACAGGGGGCGAAGCTTTCTTT
- | TRBJ1-3 | TRBV2 | - | CASNFYTGNTIYF | TGTGCCAGCAACTTTTACACAGGAAACACCATATATTTT
few | TRBJ1-5 | TRBV7-2 | - | CASSLGGVVYQPQHF | TGTGCCAGCAGCTTAGGAGGAGTAGTCTATCAGCCCCAGCATTTT
- | TRBJ2-7 | TRBV6-1 | - | CASSRATGKGEQYF | TGTGCCAGCAGCCGAGCAACAGGGAAAGGCGAGCAGTACTTC
few | TRBJ2-7 | TRBV11-2 | TRBD1 | CASSLTDRGYSYEQYF | TGTGCCAGCAGCTTAACAGACAGGGGGTACTCCTACGAGCAGTACTTC
- | TRBJ2-3 | TRBV20-1 | - | CSARELGVPTDTQYF | TGCAGTGCTAGAGAGTTGGGGGTCCCCACAGATACGCAGTATTTT
few | TRBJ2-1 | TRBV6-2/TRBV6-3 | - | CASQAGSYNEQFF | TGTGCCAGCCAGGCAGGCTCCTACAATGAGCAGTTCTTC
- | TRBJ2-1 | TRBV20-1 | - | CSAGNNEQFF | TGCAGTGCTGGAAACAATGAGCAGTTCTTC
few | TRBJ2-3 | TRBV15 | - | CATKAGSTDTQYF | TGTGCCACCAAGGCGGGAAGCACAGATACGCAGTATTTT
few | TRBJ2-3 | TRBV20-1 | - | CSARDPYVGPDTQYF | TGCAGTGCTAGAGACCCCTATGTGGGCCCAGATACGCAGTATTTT
few | TRBJ2-3 | TRBV2 | TRBD2 | CASSGLAGSAQYF | TGTGCCAGCAGTGGACTAGCTGGATCTGCGCAGTATTTT
- | TRBJ1-2 | TRBV19 | - | CARQEGYGYTF | TGTGCCAGACAGGAAGGCTATGGCTACACCTTC
- | TRBJ1-2 | TRBV6-4 | - | CASSDSIEQNGYTF | TGTGCCAGCAGTGACTCGATCGAACAGAATGGCTACACCTTC
few | TRBJ2-1 | TRBV12-3/TRBV12-4 | - | CASSPTLTYEQFF | TGTGCCAGCAGTCCAACACTAACCTATGAGCAGTTCTTC
- | TRBJ2-5 | TRBV4-2 | - | CASSQDLAKETQYF | TGTGCCAGCAGCCAAGATTTGGCGAAAGAGACCCAGTACTTC
few | TRBJ1-1 | TRBV6-2/TRBV6-3 | TRBD1 | CASGSTGGGTEAFF | TGTGCCAGCGGGTCGACAGGGGGCGGCACTGAAGCTTTCTTT
few | TRBJ2-2 | TRBV28 | - | CASSPRAGFTGELFF | TGTGCCAGCAGTCCACGCGCGGGATTCACCGGGGAGCTGTTTTTT
few | TRBJ1-2 | TRBV18 | - | CASYTGTGYTF | TGTGCCAGCTATACGGGAACGGGCTACACCTTC
few | TRBJ1-5 | TRBV29-1 | - | CSVPRKGEGNQPQHF | TGCAGCGTCCCCCGGAAGGGAGAAGGAAATCAGCCCCAGCATTTT
few | TRBJ2-2 | TRBV7-2 | - | CASSLVTQVNTGELFF | TGTGCCAGCAGCTTAGTTACTCAGGTTAACACCGGGGAGCTGTTTTTT
few | TRBJ2-1 | TRBV5-1 | TRBD2 | CASSLPGLAGTNEQFF | TGCGCCAGCAGCTTGCCGGGACTAGCGGGAACCAATGAGCAGTTCTTC
few | TRBJ2-7 | TRBV7-2 | TRBD2 | CASSLNAGAPYEQYF | TGTGCCAGCAGCTTAAATGCGGGAGCGCCCTACGAGCAGTACTTC
few | TRBJ2-7 | TRBV5-1 | - | CASRASSYEQYF | TGCGCCAGCCGCGCAAGCTCCTACGAGCAGTACTTC
few | TRBJ2-5 | TRBV14 | - | CASSQGIVRQTQYF | TGTGCCAGCAGCCAAGGAATAGTTCGACAGACCCAGTACTTC
- | TRBJ1-1 | TRBV7-2 | - | CASSLGAREWQAFF | TGTGCCAGCAGCTTAGGGGCACGGGAATGGCAAGCTTTCTTT
few | TRBJ2-1 | TRBV4-3 | - | CASSQRAFSSYNEQFF | TGCGCCAGCAGCCAAAGAGCGTTTAGCTCCTACAATGAGCAGTTCTTC
- | TRBJ2-1 | TRBV9 | - | CASSVDPGINYNEQFF | TGTGCCAGCAGCGTAGACCCCGGGATTAATTACAATGAGCAGTTCTTC
few | TRBJ2-7 | TRBV12-3/TRBV12-4 | TRBD1 | CASEAGQENHEQYF | TGTGCCAGTGAGGCGGGACAGGAGAACCACGAGCAGTACTTC
few | TRBJ2-3 | TRBV18 | - | CASSQPSAYPEDTQYF | TGTGCCAGCTCACAGCCTAGCGCCTACCCCGAGGATACGCAGTATTTT
- | TRBJ2-3 | TRBV28 | - | CASSPPRRLGDTDTQYF | TGTGCCAGCAGTCCCCCGCGAAGGTTGGGAGACACAGATACGCAGTATTTT
few | TRBJ2-2 | TRBV10-1 | TRBD2 | CASSEFREGTGELFF | TGCGCCAGCAGTGAGTTCCGGGAGGGCACCGGGGAGCTGTTTTTT
many | TRBJ1-4 | TRBV7-9 | TRBD1 | CASSMTGGHEKLFF | TGTGCCAGCAGCATGACAGGGGGTCATGAAAAACTGTTTTTT
few | TRBJ2-7 | TRBV7-2 | - | CASSLANKGFEQYF | TGTGCCAGCAGCTTAGCAAATAAGGGCTTCGAGCAGTACTTC
- | TRBJ2-1 | TRBV21-1 | - | CASSKGGEQFF | TGTGCCAGCAGCAAAGGGGGTGAGCAGTTCTTC
- | TRBJ2-7 | TRBV20-1 | TRBD2 | CSASPTSGSYEQYF | TGCAGTGCTAGCCCGACTAGCGGCTCCTACGAGCAGTACTTC
few | TRBJ1-4 | TRBV4-3 | TRBD1 | CASSQVSVYRGGEKLFF | TGCGCCAGCAGCCAAGTTTCCGTTTACAGGGGAGGTGAAAAACTGTTTTTT